Shown below are 29 T cell receptor beta chains from a single sample sequenced in a study of blood T cell repertoires in COVID-19. Method: immunoSEQ multiplex PCR; TCRdb's copy keeps in-frame clones and lacks some. This table holds about 280,000 clones, 85% found once. Sequencing was done on a sample of PBMCs or T cells enriched from blood (not recorded which). The receptors here all came from a woman aged 50 to 60 who had recovered from COVID-19.

The rearrangement links TRBV11-3 to TRBJ1-1, with 7 bases aligning to TRBD1. The CDR3 has 12 amino acids. The V gene end was trimmed by 6 bases and the J gene end by 5 bases; junction bases not matched to a gene: 3. The germline gives CDR1 SGHNT, CDR2 YENEEA. CDR3 coding DNA: TGTGCCAGCAGTGACAGGGCGACTGAAGCTTTCTTT. This gives the protein CASSDRATEAFF.

The rearrangement uses TRBV11-2 and TRBJ2-1, with a tentative D call TRBD2 (6 bases). The CDR3 has 16 amino acids. The germline V gene has CDR1 SGHAT and CDR2 FQNNGV. Trimming took 7 bases from V and 0 from J, leaving 16 bases between them. CDR3 sequence (DNA): TGTGCCAGCATCTTGGGAGCGGGCGGCTCCTACAATGAGCAGTTCTTC. Translation: CASILGAGGSYNEQFF.

Written as DNA, the CDR3 is TGTGCCAGTAGTATTGGAGGGGCGCACTACGAGCAGTACTTC. Translating it yields CASSIGGAHYEQYF. The chain has TRBV19 and TRBJ2-7; D might be TRBD2 (6 bases). V lost 3 bases and J lost 3, with 12 bases in between. Germline V gene sequence: CDR1 LNHDA, CDR2 SQIVND (reference sequence). The CDR3 contains 14 residues.

The chain couples TRBV30 to TRBJ1-5, with TRBD1 matching 8 bases. The J segment lost 6 bases and the V segment lost 1 base, leaving 5 bases of the junction unmatched. CDR1 and CDR2 from the germline V gene are GTSNPN and SVGIG (reference sequence). The length of the CDR3 is 14 residues. The CDR3 sequence is CAWSAGQAGQPQHF. CDR3 nucleotide sequence: TGTGCCTGGAGTGCGGGACAGGCAGGTCAGCCCCAGCATTTT.

The sample holds a few counts of this clone. The CDR3 spells CASSSRGQSGELFF. As DNA, the CDR3 is TGTGCCAGCAGTAGTAGGGGGCAAAGCGGGGAGCTGTTTTTT. J is TRBJ2-2 and V is TRBV2; 7 nucleotides align to TRBD1. There are 14 residues in the CDR3. The junction had 7 bases not matched to a gene; V was cut back by 5 bases and J by 7 bases. Per germline, CDR1 SNHLY and CDR2 FYNNEI.

The count of this clone is one. The CDR3 loop reads CASSYSTINTGELFF. The CDR3 region has the DNA TGTGCCAGCAGTTACTCGACTATTAACACCGGGGAGCTGTTTTTT. This chain connects TRBV6-2 or TRBV6-3 to TRBJ2-2, with D possibly matching TRBD2 (5 bases). V gave up 0 bases and J gave up 2 bases, with 7 bases separating them. This CDR3 contains 15 residues. Germline V lookup: CDR1 MNHEY, CDR2 SVGEGT.

The chain recombines TRBV7-2 with TRBJ2-7; 7 bases map to TRBD2. V lost 2 bases to trimming and J lost 1 base; unmatched junction nucleotides: 5. The CDR3 contains 15 residues. The germline V gene encodes CDR1 SGHTA and CDR2 FQGNSA. The CDR3, as DNA: TGTGCCAGCAGCTTACTTACGGGAGGTTCCTACGAGCAGTACTTC. Amino acid sequence: CASSLLTGGSYEQYF.

This chain joins TRBV19 and TRBJ2-7, with D tentatively TRBD2 (6 bases). The CDR3 has 15 residues. Trimming cost V 3 bases and J 2 bases, with 14 bases left between them. The germline CDR1 and CDR2 sequences are LNHDA and SQIVND (reference sequence). The CDR3 protein is CASSMGTGGPYEQYF. CDR3 DNA: TGTGCCAGTAGTATGGGGACTGGGGGTCCCTACGAGCAGTACTTC.

The chain is built from TRBV18 and TRBJ1-5; no reliable D call. Germline assignment: CDR1 KGHSH and CDR2 LQKENI. V was trimmed by 1 base and J by 4 bases, leaving 14 bases between them. This CDR3 has 16 amino acids. CDR3: CASSPQKQIGNQPQHF. The CDR3 DNA sequence: TGTGCCAGCTCACCACAGAAACAGATCGGTAATCAGCCCCAGCATTTT.

The genes are TRBV3-1 (or the pseudogene TRBV3-2) and TRBJ2-5; a possible D gene is TRBD1 (5 bases). CDR1 and CDR2 (germline): LGHDT, YNNKEL (reference sequence). V dropped 5 bases and J dropped 1 base, with 14 bases sitting between them. The CDR3 has 15 residues. The CDR3 region is CASSGRGTPQETQYF. The CDR3 nucleotides read TGTGCCAGCAGCGGTAGGGGAACTCCCCAAGAGACCCAGTACTTC.

V usage is TRBV30 and J usage is TRBJ1-2, with D perhaps TRBD1 (5 bases). Trimming cost V 3 bases and J 4 bases, with 18 bases left between them. The germline CDR1 and CDR2 sequences are GTSNPN and SVGIG (reference sequence). This CDR3 has 15 residues. Here the CDR3 DNA reads TGTGCCTGGAGACCTCGACAGTTTCTCTCCTATGGCTACACCTTC. This translates into CAWRPRQFLSYGYTF.

A note on this clone: Other nucleotide sequences in the sample specify the same CDR3. The J gene is TRBJ2-5, the V gene TRBV20-1; the D is unclear. Trimming shortened V by 2 bases and J by 5 bases, and 3 bases separated the two germline ends. The CDR3 consists of 10 residues. Germline V CDR1 and CDR2: DFQATT, SNEGSKA (reference sequence). The CDR3 sequence is CSARRETQYF. Here the CDR3 DNA reads TGCAGTGCTAGACGGGAGACCCAGTACTTC.

This chain links TRBV2 with TRBJ1-5; a weak D match, TRBD1 (5 bases). Germline-derived CDR1 and CDR2 are SNHLY and FYNNEI. CDR3 size: 15 residues. V lost 7 bases and J 1 base, leaving 14 bases between the germline ends. For the CDR3, the DNA is TGTGCCAGCACCTCAGGGCCCCTCAGCAATCAGCCCCAGCATTTT. Amino acid sequence: CASTSGPLSNQPQHF.

This clone appeared once. The rearrangement joins TRBV6-6 to TRBJ1-1; D is ambiguous. The V end was cut by 10 bases, the J end by 2 bases, with 17 bases between. CDR1 MNHNY and CDR2 SVGAGI come from the germline V gene (reference sequence). The CDR3 has 14 amino acids. The CDR3 region is CATLTEPYNTEAFF. The CDR3 DNA is TGTGCCACCCTAACAGAGCCCTACAACACTGAAGCTTTCTTT.

This clone has a single count. This chain connects TRBV5-4 to TRBJ1-1, with D possibly matching TRBD1 (6 bases). Trimming stripped 3 bases from V and 1 base from J, with 22 bases between. The CDR3 covers 18 residues. Germline V gene lookup returns CDR1 SGHNT and CDR2 YYREEE (reference sequence). CDR3 in amino acids: CASSWPSAGSGANTEAFF. CDR3 nucleotides: TGTGCCAGCAGCTGGCCTTCCGCCGGGTCAGGGGCGAACACTGAAGCTTTCTTT.

V is TRBV7-6 and J is TRBJ2-7; 7 positions agree with TRBD1. Per germline, CDR1 SGHVS and CDR2 FNYEAQ. CDR3 size: 14 residues. The J segment lost 2 bases and the V segment lost 5 bases, leaving 6 bases of the junction unmatched. CDR3 DNA sequence: TGTGCCAGCAGCCCACGGGACAGAGCCTACGAGCAGTACTTC. It codes for CASSPRDRAYEQYF.

This chain links TRBV7-2 with TRBJ2-2, with D perhaps matching TRBD2 (7 bases). Trimming shortened V by 5 bases and J by 6 bases, and 13 bases separated the two germline ends. CDR1 and CDR2 (germline): SGHTA, FQGNSA. The CDR3 is made up of 14 amino acids. The CDR3 DNA is TGTGCCAGCAGCGCCCGAGGGGGGGCCGGGGAGCTGTTTTTT. Translated, it gives CASSARGGAGELFF.

The chain couples TRBV25-1 to TRBJ2-3; 7 bases agree with TRBD1. Trimming removed 7 bases from V and 0 bases from J; junction bases left unmatched: 4. This CDR3 is 14 amino acids long. Germline V gene sequence: CDR1 MGHDK, CDR2 SYGVNS. CDR3 region: CASNRQGSTDTQYF. CDR3 DNA sequence: TGTGCCAGCAATCGACAGGGTAGCACAGATACGCAGTATTTT.

This chain uses TRBV10-2 with TRBJ1-1, with D uncertain. Trimming took off 6 bases at V and 2 bases at J, with 10 bases between the two ends. This CDR3 spans 13 amino acids. Germline lookup yields CDR1 WSHSY and CDR2 SAAADI. CDR3 DNA sequence: TGCGCCAGCAGGGAGACACGAAACACTGAAGCTTTCTTT. Protein product: CASRETRNTEAFF.

The chain has TRBV10-1 and TRBJ1-6; the D gene is possibly TRBD1 (6 bases). This CDR3 contains 14 residues. Trimming cost V 4 bases and J 5 bases, with 9 bases left between them. The germline V gene encodes CDR1 WNHNN and CDR2 SYGVQD (reference sequence). CDR3 sequence: CASSGTANNSPLHF. In DNA, the CDR3 is TGCGCCAGCAGTGGGACAGCAAATAATTCACCCCTCCACTTT.

The chain combines TRBV4-2 with TRBJ2-3; D gene ambiguous. From germline, CDR1 is LGHNA and CDR2 YNFKEQ. The CDR3 runs to 15 residues. V lost 0 bases and J 5 bases, leaving 12 bases between the germline ends. This CDR3 is CASSQDGRVIDTQYF. CDR3 coding DNA: TGTGCCAGCAGCCAAGATGGCCGGGTAATAGATACGCAGTATTTT.

This rearrangement joins TRBV5-5 to TRBJ1-1; D may be TRBD1 (6 bases). Germline V lookup: CDR1 SGHKS, CDR2 YYEKEE (reference sequence). The length of the CDR3 is 15 residues. Deletions cut 4 bases from V and 0 bases from J, with 13 bases between. In DNA, the CDR3 is TGTGCCAGCAGCGTAGGGGGGGCCGTGAACACTGAAGCTTTCTTT. This translates into CASSVGGAVNTEAFF.

The V gene is TRBV3-1 (or the pseudogene TRBV3-2), the J gene TRBJ2-3; D is unresolved. The V end lost 4 bases, the J end lost 6 bases, and 11 bases lay between the germline ends. This CDR3 has 13 residues. Per the germline V gene, CDR1 is LGHDT and CDR2 is YNNKEL (reference sequence). As DNA, the CDR3 is TGTGCCAGCAGCCGGCCCTTGTCGGATACGCAGTATTTT. Protein product: CASSRPLSDTQYF.

The J gene is TRBJ2-5, the V gene TRBV27; perhaps TRBD1 as D (6 bases). This CDR3 comprises 13 residues. V lost 6 bases and J 2 bases, leaving 10 bases between the germline ends. CDR1 and CDR2 (germline): MNHEY, SMNVEV (reference sequence). CDR3 sequence (DNA): TGTGCCAGCAGATTAAGGGGGCAAGAGACCCAGTACTTC. Protein product: CASRLRGQETQYF.

This chain connects TRBV24-1 to TRBJ2-4; 10 nucleotides line up with TRBD1. The CDR3 loop spans 16 amino acids. J gave up 5 bases and V 4 bases, and 7 bases lay outside the gene matches. Germline V gene data show CDR1 as KGHDR and CDR2 as SFDVKD. CDR3 in DNA: TGTGCCACCAGTGAGGGGGGGACAGGGGTTCAAAACATTCAGTACTTC. Protein sequence: CATSEGGTGVQNIQYF.

This clone was detected only once. The V and J genes are TRBV18 and TRBJ2-5; TRBD2 might be the D (6 bases). CDR1 and CDR2 from the germline V gene are KGHSH and LQKENI. CDR3 length equals 14 residues. V was trimmed by 3 bases and J by 7 bases, leaving 15 bases between them. The CDR3 bases are TGTGCCAGCTCACCGCGGGGTGATGGAAGGACCCAGTACTTC. It is translated as CASSPRGDGRTQYF.

This rearrangement joins TRBV30 to TRBJ2-3; TRBD2 is a possible D gene (5 bases). Trimming left V 5 bases short and J 15 bases short, with 24 bases between. Germline values: CDR1 GTSNPN, CDR2 SVGIG (reference sequence). The CDR3 sequence is 13 residues long. CDR3 DNA sequence: TGTGCCTGGCGTCCCGGTCCGACAATCTCTAGCTATTTT. It is translated as CAWRPGPTISSYF. Combining the CDR3 with reference TRBV30 and TRBJ2-3 gives the whole variable domain SQTIHQWPATLVQPVGSPLSLECTVEGTSNPNLYWYRQAAGRGLQLLFYSVGIGQISSEVPQNLSASRPQDRQFILSSKKLLLSDSGFYLCAWRPGPTISSYFGPGTRLTVL.

The rearrangement joins TRBV6-2 or TRBV6-3 to TRBJ2-7, with 7 bases that match TRBD2. V lost 4 bases, J lost 5 bases, and 11 bases stayed unmatched. Germline CDR1 is MNHEY and CDR2 is SVGEGT. The CDR3 contains 15 residues. The CDR3 bases are TGTGCCAGCAGTTCAAAGGAGCGGGGAACAGACGAGCAGTACTTC. It specifies CASSSKERGTDEQYF.

This chain joins TRBV5-1 and TRBJ1-2, with 7 bases fitting TRBD1. With 4 bases clipped from V and 2 bases from J, the junction kept 8 bases outside the gene matches. Germline V lookup: CDR1 SGHRS, CDR2 YFSETQ. The length of the CDR3 is 15 residues. This CDR3 is CASSPGPTGNYGYTF. In nucleotides, the CDR3 is TGCGCCAGCAGCCCAGGACCGACAGGGAACTATGGCTACACCTTC.